The rows below give T cell receptor beta chains drawn from one sample of a study of shared clonotypes between healthy human individuals. This table comes from immunoSEQ multiplex PCR, and its TCRdb copy is limited to in-frame clones, with some not included. This sample carries approximately 350,000 clones, over 65% of them seen once, and the ten largest clones take about 9.4%. Material: memory CD4+ T cells sorted from blood. Receptor source: a man aged 30 to 39 in good health. Both conserved end residues are part of each CDR3. A D gene is named only where the DNA matches it firmly. Some rows mark clone size as missing; the rest say once, few, many or name a class of expanded clone.

d_gene	abundance	v_gene	j_gene	CDR3nt	CDR3aa
TRBD2	-	TRBV5-1	TRBJ2-1	TGCGCCAGCAGCTGGGGACTAGCGGGAGGCAGGGATAACAATGAGCAGTTCTTC	CASSWGLAGGRDNNEQFF
-	-	TRBV14	TRBJ2-3	TGTGCCAGCAGCCTGGTCGGGGGCGGGAAAAGCACAGATACGCAGTATTTT	CASSLVGGGKSTDTQYF
-	-	TRBV5-1	TRBJ1-2	TGCGCCAGCAGCGACCCCGTCAGGGGAAGCTGGGGCGGCTACACCTTC	CASSDPVRGSWGGYTF
-	-	TRBV5-1	TRBJ2-7	TGCGCCAGCAGCTTGCGGGCAGGGAAAAGTTTGACAGCCTACGAGCAGTACTTC	CASSLRAGKSLTAYEQYF
TRBD1	-	TRBV2	TRBJ2-1	TGTGCCAGCAGCAGCCGGGACAGGGTGGGGAATGAGCAGTTCTTC	CASSSRDRVGNEQFF
-	few	TRBV11-2	TRBJ2-3	TGTGCCAGCAGCCCACCGAATCTCGCCTATACGCAGTATTTT	CASSPPNLAYTQYF
TRBD1	-	TRBV9	TRBJ1-1	TGTGCCAGCAGCTTTGGACAGGGAAACACTGAAGCTTTCTTT	CASSFGQGNTEAFF
-	-	TRBV7-8	TRBJ2-5	TGTGCCAGCAGCGCCCCAATGGGGCGGGGCACGTACCAAGAGACCCAGTACTTC	CASSAPMGRGTYQETQYF
-	once	TRBV9	TRBJ2-3	TGTGCCAGCTCTCTTACAGATACGCAGTATTTT	CASSLTDTQYF
-	many	TRBV11-2	TRBJ2-1	TGTGCCAGCAGCTCACCGAACTCGCCCGGCTACAATGAGCAGTTCTTC	CASSSPNSPGYNEQFF
TRBD2	-	TRBV11-3	TRBJ2-1	TGTGCCAGCGCAAGCGGGGGCTACAATGAGCAGTTCTTC	CASASGGYNEQFF
TRBD1	-	TRBV6-1	TRBJ1-5	TGTGCCAGCAGTGAATCGCAGGGGGCTCAGCCCCAGCATTTT	CASSESQGAQPQHF
-	few	TRBV28	TRBJ1-1	TGTGCCAGCAGTACCCACGGGGCTGAAGCTTTCTTT	CASSTHGAEAFF
-	few	TRBV27	TRBJ1-3	TGTGCCAGCAGCCTCGGGAGGCACTCTGGAAACACCATATATTTT	CASSLGRHSGNTIYF
-	many	TRBV30	TRBJ2-2	TGTGCCTGGAAAGGGCTCGTCACCGGGGAGCTGTTTTTT	CAWKGLVTGELFF
-	-	TRBV11-2	TRBJ2-2	TGTGCCAGCAGCTTATTTAGCACCGGGGAGCTGTTTTTT	CASSLFSTGELFF
TRBD2	-	TRBV5-1	TRBJ2-7	TGCGCCAGCAGCTCCACTAGCGGGAGTCGATCCGAGCAGTACTTC	CASSSTSGSRSEQYF
-	-	TRBV5-1	TRBJ2-2	TGCGCCAGCAGCCCCGTGAGCGACACCGGGGAGCTGTTTTTT	CASSPVSDTGELFF
-	-	TRBV2	TRBJ2-7	TGTGCCACCTCGACCGTTCCCTACGAGCAGTACTTC	CATSTVPYEQYF
-	-	TRBV30	TRBJ2-1	TGTGCCTGGAGTGTACAGAGTGAGCAGTTCTTC	CAWSVQSEQFF
-	-	TRBV19	TRBJ1-5	TGTGCCAGTAGTATGCTCTTAGGGGACTCTAGCAATCAGCCCCAGCATTTT	CASSMLLGDSSNQPQHF
-	-	TRBV6-1	TRBJ2-2	TGTGCCAGCAAAAGCGCGAGCTTAACCGGGGAGCTGTTTTTT	CASKSASLTGELFF
TRBD1	-	TRBV19	TRBJ2-2	TGTGCCAGTAGTACCGGGGACAGGGGGCCTGGTCGCGACACCGGGGAGCTGTTTTTT	CASSTGDRGPGRDTGELFF
-	few	TRBV18	TRBJ2-5	TGTGCCAGCTCACCACCGGCGGGGTGGCAAGAGACCCAGTACTTC	CASSPPAGWQETQYF
-	-	TRBV12-5	TRBJ2-3	TGTGCTAGTGGTTTGGGACTGAAGGGGAGTGCAGATACGCAGTATTTT	CASGLGLKGSADTQYF
-	few	TRBV11-2	TRBJ2-7	TGTGCCAGCAGCTCCCTTCGAGCTACTTACGAGCAGTACTTC	CASSSLRATYEQYF
-	-	TRBV6-5	TRBJ2-2	TGTGCCAGCAGTTCATCTACAGGGTATCGGGGGGAGCTGTTTTTT	CASSSSTGYRGELFF
-	once	TRBV29-1	TRBJ1-4	TGCAGCGCACAGGGAACTAATGAAAAACTGTTTTTT	CSAQGTNEKLFF
TRBD1	once	TRBV28	TRBJ2-5	TGTGCCAGCAGTTTCCGACAGGGGCAAGAGACCCAGTACTTC	CASSFRQGQETQYF
-	-	TRBV7-2	TRBJ2-1	TGTGCCAGCAGCTTAGTCAGTACGGCGAAGAACAATGAGCAGTTCTTC	CASSLVSTAKNNEQFF
-	few	TRBV5-5	TRBJ2-3	TGTGCCAGCAGTCCCGGGGACACAGATACGCAGTATTTT	CASSPGDTDTQYF
-	-	TRBV9	TRBJ2-2	TGTGCCAGCAGCACCAGTTCGTTCACCGGGGAGCTGTTTTTT	CASSTSSFTGELFF
-	-	TRBV2	TRBJ1-5	TGTGCCGGCAGTCAGGGAAAGAATCAGCCCCAGCATTTT	CAGSQGKNQPQHF
TRBD2	-	TRBV18	TRBJ2-1	TGTGCCAGCTCACCTCCAGGGACTAGCGACTACAATGAGCAGTTCTTC	CASSPPGTSDYNEQFF